The 22 T cell receptor beta chains reported below all come from one sample, sequenced in a study of blood T cell repertoires in COVID-19. The protocol was immunoSEQ multiplex PCR, while the TCRdb copy is restricted to in-frame clones and leaves out a portion. The table includes fewer than 350,000 clones, approximately 86% detected once. The sample comprised peripheral blood. These receptors were obtained from a woman aged 70-85 years with COVID-19, enrolled during active disease.

V is TRBV4-1 and J is TRBJ2-3; 9 bases map to TRBD2. Per germline, CDR1 MGHRA and CDR2 YSYEKL. The junction had 9 bases not matched to a gene; V was cut back by 5 bases and J by 0 bases. The CDR3 runs to 17 residues. CDR3 loop: CASSDRSGGLSTDTQYF. Written as DNA, the CDR3 is TGCGCCAGCAGCGACCGTAGCGGGGGCCTCAGCACAGATACGCAGTATTTT.

The chain recombines TRBV19 with TRBJ1-1, with a tentative D call TRBD1 (5 bases). Germline V gene lookup returns CDR1 LNHDA and CDR2 SQIVND (reference sequence). Trimming left V 4 bases short and J 4 bases short, with 16 bases between. The CDR3 is 15 amino acids. CDR3 loop: CASSRGDFRLTEAFF. CDR3 nucleotides: TGTGCCAGTAGTAGAGGGGACTTTAGACTCACTGAAGCTTTCTTT.

The rearrangement uses TRBV4-1 and TRBJ2-1, with a tentative D call TRBD2 (6 bases). Trimming stripped 1 base from V and 7 bases from J, with 14 bases between. CDR3 size: 15 residues. Germline V gives CDR1 MGHRA, CDR2 YSYEKL. CDR3 in DNA: TGCGCCAGCAGCCAAGTGGGGCGGGGTGGGAATGAGCAGTTCTTC. It yields the protein CASSQVGRGGNEQFF.

V is TRBV5-5 and J is TRBJ2-1; D perhaps matches TRBD2 (6 bases). Germline values: CDR1 SGHKS, CDR2 YYEKEE (reference sequence). The CDR3 consists of 13 residues. V was cut by 4 bases and J by 9 bases, with 14 bases left in between. CDR3 in DNA: TGTGCCAGCAGCCCGACGTCGGAGGGTGAGCAGTTCTTC. It codes for CASSPTSEGEQFF.

The rearrangement joins TRBV12-5 to TRBJ2-5, with 14 nucleotides matching TRBD2. Germline values: CDR1 LGHNT, CDR2 FRNRAP. Trimming at V came to 5 bases and at J to 2 bases, leaving 4 bases not matched to a gene. There are 16 residues in the CDR3. Written as DNA, the CDR3 is TGTGCTAGTGGTAGGGGACTAGCGGGGGAGCAAGAGACCCAGTACTTC. It is translated as CASGRGLAGEQETQYF.

CDR3 sequence: CASIEWTGANGYTF. The CDR3 coding sequence is TGTGCCAGTATCGAATGGACAGGGGCGAATGGCTACACCTTC. This sequence joins TRBV19 and TRBJ1-2; 9 bases align to TRBD1. The J segment lost 6 bases and the V segment lost 7 bases, leaving 9 bases of the junction unmatched. Germline V CDR1 and CDR2: LNHDA, SQIVND (reference sequence). The CDR3 is 14 residues long.

Concerning this clone: The sample holds other DNA sequences that translate to the same CDR3. The rearrangement joins TRBV19 to TRBJ1-1; D is unresolved. CDR3 length equals 13 residues. V shed 4 bases and J shed 0 bases, with 6 bases lying between them. Germline values: CDR1 LNHDA, CDR2 SQIVND (reference sequence). CDR3: CASSTTVNTEAFF. The CDR3 DNA follows: TGTGCCAGTAGTACCACGGTGAACACTGAAGCTTTCTTT.

V gene TRBV30 combines with J gene TRBJ2-2, with 9 bases aligning to TRBD2. This CDR3 spans 15 amino acids. The V and J ends lost 0 bases and 5 bases, in that order; junction bases with no gene match: 4. Germline CDR1 and CDR2: GTSNPN and SVGIG (reference sequence). This CDR3 is CAWSVSSGGTGELFF. CDR3 bases: TGTGCCTGGAGTGTTAGTAGCGGGGGAACCGGGGAGCTGTTTTTT.

The chain recombines TRBV19 with TRBJ2-2; 10 bases map to TRBD2. CDR1 and CDR2 (germline): LNHDA, SQIVND (reference sequence). The V and J ends lost 3 bases and 7 bases, in that order; junction bases with no gene match: 5. This CDR3 comprises 15 residues. In DNA form, the CDR3 reads TGTGCCAGTAGTATCATAGCGGGGGGCCACGGGGAGCTGTTTTTT. The encoded protein is CASSIIAGGHGELFF.

In DNA, the CDR3 is TGTGCCAGCAGGGCAGAATTGAACACTGAAGCTTTCTTT. The encoded protein is CASRAELNTEAFF. The chain uses TRBV6-5 and TRBJ1-1; no reliable D call. Germline V gene sequence: CDR1 MNHEY, CDR2 SVGAGI. Trimming pared 6 bases from V and 0 bases from J, leaving 8 bases between. The CDR3 is made up of 13 amino acids.

The CDR3 spells CASSGESRYGYTF. CDR3 bases: TGTGCCAGCAGCGGGGAGTCCCGCTATGGCTACACCTTC. V and J are TRBV7-2 and TRBJ1-2; unclear D gene. Looked up from germline, CDR1 is SGHTA and CDR2 is FQGNSA. This CDR3 contains 13 residues. The ends were cut back, 5 bases at V and 4 bases at J, with 11 bases in the middle.

The CDR3 spells CASIETGTFGDEQFF. DNA of the CDR3: TGTGCCAGCATTGAGACCGGGACTTTCGGGGATGAGCAGTTCTTC. The chain uses TRBV5-6 and TRBJ2-1, with TRBD2 as a possible D gene (6 bases). Germline CDR1 reads SGHDT; CDR2 reads YYEEEE. V lost 6 bases and J 8 bases, leaving 21 bases between the germline ends. This CDR3 comprises 15 residues.

This clone occurred a few times. This chain connects TRBV5-8 to TRBJ1-5; no clear D gene. Germline CDR1 is SGHTS and CDR2 is YDEGEE. The V end lost 7 bases, the J end lost 0 bases, and 8 bases lay between the germline ends. The CDR3 totals 13 residues. Here the CDR3 reads CASDRGSNQPQHF. CDR3 nucleotides: TGTGCCAGCGACCGAGGTAGCAATCAGCCCCAGCATTTT.

The rearrangement uses TRBV27 and TRBJ1-5; a possible D gene is TRBD1 (6 bases). CDR3 size: 16 residues. CDR1 is MNHEY, CDR2 SMNVEV, per germline (reference sequence). V was shortened by 6 bases and J by 2 bases, with 17 bases between the two germline ends. This chain's CDR3 is CASRRTGITGNQPQHF. As DNA, the CDR3 is TGTGCCAGCAGAAGAACAGGGATCACAGGCAATCAGCCCCAGCATTTT.

As to this clone: The junction shows a germline mismatch at one end, possibly a read error. The gene calls are TRBV9 and TRBJ2-3; D uncertain. The germline V gene encodes CDR1 SGDLS and CDR2 YYNGEE. The CDR3 has 10 residues. CDR3 coding DNA: TGTGCCAGCAGCGTAGCCCCCCTCGCGTTT. Amino acid sequence: CASSVAPLAF.

This sequence joins TRBV21-1 and TRBJ1-3. TRBV21-1 corresponds to a pseudogene. The CDR3 is made up of 13 amino acids. CDR3 sequence: CASSKPPGNTIYF. DNA for the CDR3: TGTGCCAGCAGCAAACCGCCGGGGAACACCATATATTTT.

The chain links TRBV5-4 to TRBJ2-3; TRBD1 might be the D (6 bases). The CDR3 contains 14 residues. V shed 3 bases and J shed 2 bases, with 10 bases lying between them. Germline CDR1 reads SGHNT; CDR2 reads YYREEE (reference sequence). The CDR3 reads CASSYGQSTDTQYF. The CDR3 bases are TGTGCCAGCAGCTACGGACAGTCCACAGATACGCAGTATTTT.

V and J are TRBV11-2 and TRBJ1-6; perhaps TRBD1 as D (6 bases). Germline CDR1 and CDR2: SGHAT and FQNNGV. CDR3 length: 15 amino acids. The germline V and J ends were trimmed by 6 bases and 7 bases, with 16 bases remaining between them. DNA of the CDR3: TGTGCCAGCAGGGCTCCTGGGGGGGCAAATTCACCCCTCCACTTT. Encoded protein: CASRAPGGANSPLHF. Complete variable domain (other parts from reference TRBV11-2 and TRBJ1-6): EAGVAQSPRYKIIEKRQSVAFWCNPISGHATLYWYQQILGQGPKLLIQFQNNGVVDDSQLPKDRFSAERLKGVDSTLKIQPAKLEDSAVYLCASRAPGGANSPLHFGNGTRLTVT.

The genes are TRBV19 and TRBJ2-1; 8 positions agree with TRBD2. Germline CDR1 and CDR2: LNHDA and SQIVND (reference sequence). Trimming removed 3 bases from V and 0 bases from J; junction bases left unmatched: 7. The CDR3 sequence is 17 residues long. CDR3 DNA sequence: TGTGCCAGTAGTATCTTCGGGGGGGCCGTCTCCTACAATGAGCAGTTCTTC. Translated, it gives CASSIFGGAVSYNEQFF.

The chain has TRBV7-7 and TRBJ1-3; D is ambiguous. V lost 2 bases, J lost 2 bases, and 10 bases lay in between. Germline V CDR1 and CDR2: SSHAT, FNYEAQ (reference sequence). CDR3 length: 15 residues. The CDR3 nucleotides are TGTGCCAGCAGCTTAAACTACGGTGCTGGAAACACCATATATTTT. Translated, it gives CASSLNYGAGNTIYF.

This clone occurred once. This chain uses TRBV7-2 with TRBJ1-3; D unclear. Germline V gene data show CDR1 as SGHTA and CDR2 as FQGNSA. CDR3 length: 15 residues. Trimming left V 3 bases short and J 4 bases short, with 13 bases between. As DNA, the CDR3 is TGTGCCAGCAGCTTTGCGGCTCTCGCGGGAAACACCATATATTTT. This sequence encodes CASSFAALAGNTIYF.

J is TRBJ2-7 and V is TRBV6-2 or TRBV6-3, with D possibly matching TRBD1 (6 bases). The CDR3 is 17 amino acids. CDR1 MNHEY and CDR2 SVGEGT come from the germline V gene. With 3 bases removed from V and 2 bases from J, the gap between germline ends came to 20 bases. The CDR3 DNA is TGTGCCAGCAGTTATGGGTTTTGGGGGCAGGAAGCCTACGAGCAGTACTTC. Translated, it gives CASSYGFWGQEAYEQYF.